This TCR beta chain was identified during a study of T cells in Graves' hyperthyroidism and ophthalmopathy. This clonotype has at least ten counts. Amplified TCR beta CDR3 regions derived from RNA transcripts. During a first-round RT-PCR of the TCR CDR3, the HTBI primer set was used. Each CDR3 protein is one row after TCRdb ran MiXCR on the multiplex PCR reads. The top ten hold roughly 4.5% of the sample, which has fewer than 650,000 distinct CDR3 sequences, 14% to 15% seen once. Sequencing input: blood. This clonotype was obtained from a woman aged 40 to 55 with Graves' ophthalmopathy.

The CDR3 region has the DNA TGTGCCAGCAGCCGCTACCGGGGAGCCTACGAGCAGTACTTC. Its protein product is CASSRYRGAYEQYF. The chain combines TRBV6-2 or TRBV6-3 with TRBJ2-7; weak D call: TRBD2 (5 bases). Germline CDR1 is MNHEY and CDR2 is SVGEGT. V was clipped by 6 bases and J by 2 bases, with 14 bases between them. This CDR3 is 14 amino acids long.